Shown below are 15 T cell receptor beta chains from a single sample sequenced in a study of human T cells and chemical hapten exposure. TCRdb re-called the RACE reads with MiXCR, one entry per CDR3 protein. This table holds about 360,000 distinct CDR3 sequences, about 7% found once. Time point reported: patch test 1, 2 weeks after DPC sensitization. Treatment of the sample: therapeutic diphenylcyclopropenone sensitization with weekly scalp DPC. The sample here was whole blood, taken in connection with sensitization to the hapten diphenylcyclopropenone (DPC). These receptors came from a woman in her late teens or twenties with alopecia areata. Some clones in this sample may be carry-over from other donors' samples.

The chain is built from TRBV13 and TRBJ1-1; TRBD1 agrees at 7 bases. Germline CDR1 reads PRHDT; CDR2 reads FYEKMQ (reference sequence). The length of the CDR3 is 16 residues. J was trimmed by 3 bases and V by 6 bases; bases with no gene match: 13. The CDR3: CASRRGGQRGHTEAFF. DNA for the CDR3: TGTGCCAGCAGAAGAGGGGGACAGAGGGGACACACTGAAGCTTTCTTT.

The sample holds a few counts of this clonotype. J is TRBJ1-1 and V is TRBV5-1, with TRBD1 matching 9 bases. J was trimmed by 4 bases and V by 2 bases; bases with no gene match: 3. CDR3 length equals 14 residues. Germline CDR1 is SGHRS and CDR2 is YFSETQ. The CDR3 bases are TGCGCCAGCAGCTTCCAGGACAGGGGCACTGAAGCTTTCTTT. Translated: CASSFQDRGTEAFF.

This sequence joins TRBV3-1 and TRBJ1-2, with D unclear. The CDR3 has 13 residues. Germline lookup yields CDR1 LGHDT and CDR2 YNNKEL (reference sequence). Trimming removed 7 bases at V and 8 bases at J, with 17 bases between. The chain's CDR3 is CASTGVPAGGYTF. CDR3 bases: TGTGCCAGCACCGGAGTGCCTGCGGGCGGCTACACCTTC.

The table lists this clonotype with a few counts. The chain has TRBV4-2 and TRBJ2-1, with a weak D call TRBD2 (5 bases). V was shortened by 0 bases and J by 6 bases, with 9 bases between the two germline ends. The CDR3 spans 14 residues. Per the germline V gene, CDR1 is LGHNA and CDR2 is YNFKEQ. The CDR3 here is CASSQDYGVNEQFF. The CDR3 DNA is TGTGCCAGCAGCCAAGATTACGGGGTCAATGAGCAGTTCTTC.

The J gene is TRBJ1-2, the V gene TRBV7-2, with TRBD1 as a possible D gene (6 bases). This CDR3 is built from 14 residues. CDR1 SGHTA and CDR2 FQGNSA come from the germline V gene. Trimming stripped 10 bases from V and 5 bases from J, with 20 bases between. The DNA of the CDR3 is TGTGCCACCAAAACTACACAGGGTACTTATGGCTACACCTTC. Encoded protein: CATKTTQGTYGYTF.

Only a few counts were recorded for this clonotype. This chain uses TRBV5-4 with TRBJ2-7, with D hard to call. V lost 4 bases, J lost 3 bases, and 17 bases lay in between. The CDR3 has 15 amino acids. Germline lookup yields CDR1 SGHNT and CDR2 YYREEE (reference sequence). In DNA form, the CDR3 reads TGTGCCAGCAGCCGAACGCCGGGTCCAAACTACGAGCAGTACTTC. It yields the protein CASSRTPGPNYEQYF.

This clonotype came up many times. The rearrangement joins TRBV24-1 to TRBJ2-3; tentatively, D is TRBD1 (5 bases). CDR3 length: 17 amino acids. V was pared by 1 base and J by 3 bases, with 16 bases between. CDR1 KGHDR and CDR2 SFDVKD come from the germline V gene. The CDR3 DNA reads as TGTGCCACCAGTGATTTAGTCGGTCAGGGTAGGACAGATACGCAGTATTTT. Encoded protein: CATSDLVGQGRTDTQYF.

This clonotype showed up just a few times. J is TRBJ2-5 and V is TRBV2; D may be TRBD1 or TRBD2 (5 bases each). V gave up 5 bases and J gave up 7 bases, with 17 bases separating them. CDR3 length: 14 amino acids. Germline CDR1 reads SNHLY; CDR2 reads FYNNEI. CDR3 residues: CASSTKRNQGTQYF. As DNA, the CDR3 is TGTGCCAGCAGTACTAAGCGGAACCAGGGGACCCAGTACTTC.

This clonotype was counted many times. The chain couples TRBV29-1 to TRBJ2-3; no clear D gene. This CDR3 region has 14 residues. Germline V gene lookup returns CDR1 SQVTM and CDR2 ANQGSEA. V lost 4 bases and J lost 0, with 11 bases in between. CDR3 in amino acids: CSVARTTSTDTQYF. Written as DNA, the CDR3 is TGCAGCGTTGCACGGACCACCAGCACAGATACGCAGTATTTT.

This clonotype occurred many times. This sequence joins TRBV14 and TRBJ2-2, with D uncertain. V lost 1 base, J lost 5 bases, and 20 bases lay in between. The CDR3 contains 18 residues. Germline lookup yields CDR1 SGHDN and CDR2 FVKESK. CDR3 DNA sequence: TGTGCCAGCAGCCAAGGATCCAGCGAAATTACAGAGACCGGGGAGCTGTTTTTT. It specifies CASSQGSSEITETGELFF.

CDR3 amino acids: CSAETGGTGNIQYF. CDR3 in DNA: TGCAGTGCTGAGACAGGGGGCACCGGAAACATTCAGTACTTC. The V call is TRBV20-1, the J call TRBJ2-4; TRBD1 agrees at 10 bases. The CDR3 length is 14 residues. The V and J ends lost 5 bases and 6 bases, in that order; junction bases with no gene match: 7. Per germline, CDR1 DFQATT and CDR2 SNEGSKA (reference sequence).

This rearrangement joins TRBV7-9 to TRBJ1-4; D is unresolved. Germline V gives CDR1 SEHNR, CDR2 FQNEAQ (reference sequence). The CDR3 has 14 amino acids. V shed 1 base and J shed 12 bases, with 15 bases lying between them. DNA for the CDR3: TGTGCCAGCAGCTTAGAAGGGTTTTTATCGGAACTGTTTTTT. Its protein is CASSLEGFLSELFF.

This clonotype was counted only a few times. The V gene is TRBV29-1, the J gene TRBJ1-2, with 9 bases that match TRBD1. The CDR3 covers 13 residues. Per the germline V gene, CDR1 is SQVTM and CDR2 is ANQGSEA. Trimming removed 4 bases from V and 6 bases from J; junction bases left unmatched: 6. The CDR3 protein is CSVVTGGLNGYTF. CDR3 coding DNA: TGCAGCGTTGTGACAGGGGGACTTAATGGCTACACCTTC.

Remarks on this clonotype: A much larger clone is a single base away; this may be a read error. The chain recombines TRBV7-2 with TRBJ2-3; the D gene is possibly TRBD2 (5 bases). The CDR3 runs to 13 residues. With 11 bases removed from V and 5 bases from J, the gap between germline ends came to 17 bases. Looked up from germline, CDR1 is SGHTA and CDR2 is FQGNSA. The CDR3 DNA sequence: TGTGCCTCCAATAAGGGAGTCGGAGATACGCAGTATTTT. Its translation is CASNKGVGDTQYF.

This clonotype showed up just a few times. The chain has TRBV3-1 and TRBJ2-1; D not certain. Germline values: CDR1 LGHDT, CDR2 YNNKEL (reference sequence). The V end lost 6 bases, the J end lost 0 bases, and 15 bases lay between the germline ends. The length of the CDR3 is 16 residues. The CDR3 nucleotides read TGTGCCAGCAGTCCATTTGGGGAAATCTCCTACAATGAGCAGTTCTTC. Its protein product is CASSPFGEISYNEQFF.